This T cell receptor (beta chain) was profiled in a study of human T cells and chemical hapten exposure. This clonotype was recorded a few times. Documented time point: patch test 3, about 24 weeks after DPC sensitization. Treatment meaning: therapeutic diphenylcyclopropenone sensitization with weekly scalp DPC. The study drew its donors from alopecia patients who were 18 to 70 years old and suitable for DPC. The CDR3 runs 15 residues. Trimming left V 6 bases short and J 9 bases short, with 21 bases between. TCRdb ran MiXCR on the RACE reads and lists one entry per CDR3 protein. The table includes 95,000 to 150,000 distinct CDR3 sequences, about 10% detected once.

The source is a woman aged 45-65 years with alopecia areata. Some clones in this sample may be carry-over from other donors' samples. This chain connects TRBV12-3 or TRBV12-4 to TRBJ2-1; TRBD1 might be the D (5 bases). Source: whole blood, taken in connection with sensitization to the hapten diphenylcyclopropenone (DPC). Here the CDR3 DNA reads TGTGCCAGCAGGCTTCACGCAGGGTTGGGTAGTGAGCAGTTCTTC. Translation gives CASRLHAGLGSEQFF.